This T cell receptor (beta chain) came from a study of identical twins. This clonotype showed up many times. The antigen is not known. General study results and limits: Conclusions came from cross-sectional statistical analysis, not from following the same donors.

V lost 5 bases to trimming and J lost 8 bases, with 15 bases between them. The CDR3 extends over 14 amino acids. The V gene's germline CDR1 is SGHTA and CDR2 FQGNSA. TCRdb redid the calling of the 5' RACE reads with MiXCR, one entry per CDR3 protein. The sample holds 510,000 or so distinct CDR3 sequences, 12% to 15% seen once. This sample also appeared in a second study, on yellow fever vaccine responses in identical twins.

This sequence was found in a woman aged 18-35 years in good health. The sequenced sample consisted of CD4+ T cells sorted from blood. The chain uses TRBV7-2 and TRBJ2-2, with D uncertain. The CDR3 DNA reads TGTGCCAGCAGCGGAAGGACGTCTTTGGGGGAGCTGTTTTTT. Translated, it gives CASSGRTSLGELFF.